The following is a T cell receptor beta chain sequence with its context. The data stem from a study of blood T cell repertoires in COVID-19. For the study at large: PBMCs, B-cell-depleted T cells, or T cells provided the cDNA or gDNA that made up the material.

Only in-frame clones appear in the TCRdb table, and some are missing; sequencing was by immunoSEQ multiplex PCR. The data show over 150,000 clones, with 88% seen just once and around 9.5% held by the top ten. The CDR3 covers 14 residues. Germline-derived CDR1 and CDR2 are SNHLY and FYNNEI. V was shortened by 7 bases and J by 3 bases, with 12 bases between the two germline ends. All enrollees were about 18 to 90 years old and from about 24 US areas. Clinical history as reported by participants underpinned cohort assignment. Cohort 3 donors were reported recovered after two negative PCRs, clearance, or symptom resolution.

This receptor was obtained from a woman younger than 30 who had recovered from COVID-19. The chain employs TRBV2 and TRBJ2-2; the D gene is possibly TRBD1 (5 bases). The sequenced sample was PBMCs or T cells enriched from blood (not recorded which). The CDR3 bases are TGTGCCAGCATGGATAGCAGGGACACCGGGGAGCTGTTTTTT. Encoded protein: CASMDSRDTGELFF.